What follows describes a single T cell receptor beta chain. The antigen remains unidentified. Clones were read by immunoSEQ multiplex PCR, and TCRdb kept only the in-frame ones, dropping some. The table shows 170,000 or so clones, with 65% to 70% occurring only once. The CDR3 extends over 14 amino acids. Germline V gives CDR1 SGHRS, CDR2 YFSETQ. The V segment lost 7 bases and the J segment 9 bases; nucleotides outside the gene matches: 12. The data derive from a study of shared clonotypes between healthy human individuals. Study-level results: Compared with clonotypes that all four donors shared, non-shared clonotypes had lower generation probabilities. Memory subsets generally showed smaller estimated richness than naive subsets did.

This chain joins TRBV5-1 and TRBJ2-1; TRBD1 matches at 8 bases. The source is a young man in good health. The sample consisted of memory CD4+ T cells sorted from blood. Sample subset: CD45RA-negative fraction. The CDR3 region is CASAGIDRGGEQFF. The CDR3 region has the DNA TGCGCCAGCGCCGGAATCGACAGGGGCGGTGAGCAGTTCTTC.